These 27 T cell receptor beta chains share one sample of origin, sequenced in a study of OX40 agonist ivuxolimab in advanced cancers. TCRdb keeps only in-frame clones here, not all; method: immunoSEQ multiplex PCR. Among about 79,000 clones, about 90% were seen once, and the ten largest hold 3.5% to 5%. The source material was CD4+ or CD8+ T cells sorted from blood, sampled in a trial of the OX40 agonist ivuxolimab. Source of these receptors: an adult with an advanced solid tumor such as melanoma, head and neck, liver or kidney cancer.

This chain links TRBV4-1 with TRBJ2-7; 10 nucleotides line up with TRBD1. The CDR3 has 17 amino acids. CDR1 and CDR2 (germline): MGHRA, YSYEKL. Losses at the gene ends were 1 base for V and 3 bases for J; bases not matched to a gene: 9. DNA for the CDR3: TGCGCCAGCAGCCAAGTCCCCTTGGACAGGGGGATCTACGAGCAGTACTTC. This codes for CASSQVPLDRGIYEQYF.

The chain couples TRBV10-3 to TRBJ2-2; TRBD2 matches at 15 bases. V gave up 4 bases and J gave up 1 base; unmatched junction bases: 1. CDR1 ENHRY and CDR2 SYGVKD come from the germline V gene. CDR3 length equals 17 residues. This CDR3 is CAISGTSGRVNTGELFF. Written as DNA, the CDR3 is TGTGCCATCAGTGGGACTAGCGGGAGGGTGAACACCGGGGAGCTGTTTTTT.

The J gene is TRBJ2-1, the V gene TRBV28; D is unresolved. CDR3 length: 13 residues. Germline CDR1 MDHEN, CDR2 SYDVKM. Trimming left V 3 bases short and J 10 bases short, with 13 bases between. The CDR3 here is CASSFLQPQEQFF. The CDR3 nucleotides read TGTGCCAGCAGTTTTCTTCAACCGCAGGAGCAGTTCTTC.

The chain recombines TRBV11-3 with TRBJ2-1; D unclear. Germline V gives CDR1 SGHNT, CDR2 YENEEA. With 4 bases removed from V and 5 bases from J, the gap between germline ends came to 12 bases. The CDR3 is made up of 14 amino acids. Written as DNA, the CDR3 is TGTGCCAGCAGCTCCGAGAGTCCCCACAATGAGCAGTTCTTC. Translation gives CASSSESPHNEQFF.

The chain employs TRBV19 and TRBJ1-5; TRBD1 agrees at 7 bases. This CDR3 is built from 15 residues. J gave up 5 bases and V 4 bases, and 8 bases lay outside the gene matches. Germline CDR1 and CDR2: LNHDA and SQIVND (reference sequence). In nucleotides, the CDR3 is TGTGCCAGTAGTACAACCGGGACAGAGTATCAGCCCCAGCATTTT. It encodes CASSTTGTEYQPQHF.

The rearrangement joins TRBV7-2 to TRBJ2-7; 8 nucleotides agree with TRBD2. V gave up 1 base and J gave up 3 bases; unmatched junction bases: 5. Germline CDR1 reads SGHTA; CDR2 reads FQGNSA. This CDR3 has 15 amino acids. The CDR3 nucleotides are TGTGCCAGCAGCTTAGATGGCGGGGGGAGCTACGAGCAGTACTTC. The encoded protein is CASSLDGGGSYEQYF.

The CDR3 region has the DNA TGTGCCACCAGCAAGGGACAGGGATTAGAAAACACCATATATTTT. Amino acids: CATSKGQGLENTIYF. The chain is built from TRBV15 and TRBJ1-3; 9 nucleotides line up with TRBD1. Germline CDR1 LNHNV, CDR2 YYDKDF (reference sequence). The J segment lost 6 bases and the V segment lost 4 bases, leaving 7 bases of the junction unmatched. CDR3 length equals 15 residues.

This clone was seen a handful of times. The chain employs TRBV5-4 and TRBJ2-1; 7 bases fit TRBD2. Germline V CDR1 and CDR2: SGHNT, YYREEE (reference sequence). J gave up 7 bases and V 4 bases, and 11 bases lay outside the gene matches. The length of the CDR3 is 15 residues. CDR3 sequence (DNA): TGTGCCAGCAGCGGCGGTACGGGAGGAGTTAATGAGCAGTTCTTC. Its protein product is CASSGGTGGVNEQFF.

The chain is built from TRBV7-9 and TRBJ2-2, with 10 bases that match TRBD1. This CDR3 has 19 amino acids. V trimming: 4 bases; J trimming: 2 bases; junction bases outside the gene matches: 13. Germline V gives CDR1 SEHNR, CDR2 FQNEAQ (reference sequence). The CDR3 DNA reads TGTGCCAGCAGCTCGTTCTGGGGACAGGGGAGGATCAACACCGGGGAGCTGTTTTTT. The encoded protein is CASSSFWGQGRINTGELFF.

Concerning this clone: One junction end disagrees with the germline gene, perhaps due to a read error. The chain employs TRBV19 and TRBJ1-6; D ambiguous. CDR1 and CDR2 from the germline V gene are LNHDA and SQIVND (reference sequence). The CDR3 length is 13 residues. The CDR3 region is CASSLDGELPYDF. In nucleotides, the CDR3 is TGTGCCAGTAGTTTGGACGGCGAATTACCTTATGATTTT. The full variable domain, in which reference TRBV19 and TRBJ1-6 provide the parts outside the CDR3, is DGGITQSPKYLFRKEGQNVTLSCEQNLNHDAMYWYRQDPGQGLRLIYYSQIVNDFQKGDIAEGYSVSREKKESFPLTVTSAQKNPTAFYLCASSLDGELPYDFGNGTRLTVT.

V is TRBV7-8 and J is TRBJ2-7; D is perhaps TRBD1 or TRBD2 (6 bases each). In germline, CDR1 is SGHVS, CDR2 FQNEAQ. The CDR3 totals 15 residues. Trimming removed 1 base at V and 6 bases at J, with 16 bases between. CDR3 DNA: TGTGCCAGCAGCTTAGAGGGGGGCCTGGCTGGCGAGCAGTACTTC. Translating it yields CASSLEGGLAGEQYF.

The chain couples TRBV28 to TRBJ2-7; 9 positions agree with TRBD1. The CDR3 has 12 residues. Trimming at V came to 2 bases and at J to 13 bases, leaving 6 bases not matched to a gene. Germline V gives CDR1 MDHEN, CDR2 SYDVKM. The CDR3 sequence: CASSLTGQGHYF. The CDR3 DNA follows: TGTGCCAGCAGTTTAACGGGACAGGGTCATTACTTC.

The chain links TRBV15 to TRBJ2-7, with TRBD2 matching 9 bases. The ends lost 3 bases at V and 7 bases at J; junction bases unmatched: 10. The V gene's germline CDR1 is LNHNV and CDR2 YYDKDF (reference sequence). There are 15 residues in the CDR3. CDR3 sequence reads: CATSSPSSGKGEQYF. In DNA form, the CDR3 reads TGTGCCACCAGCAGCCCTTCTAGCGGGAAAGGGGAGCAGTACTTC.

The CDR3 bases are TGTGCCAGCAGCCAACAAGACCTATCTGAAGCTTTCTTT. This encodes CASSQQDLSEAFF. The chain carries TRBV7-6 and TRBJ1-1; D not certain. Germline V gives CDR1 SGHVS, CDR2 FNYEAQ. This CDR3 has 13 residues. The V gene lost 5 bases and the J gene lost 6 bases, with 13 bases spanning the gap.

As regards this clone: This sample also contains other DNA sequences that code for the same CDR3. The CDR3 bases are TGTGCCAGCTCACCACGAGCCGGCGGCCAAGAGACCCAGTACTTC. The encoded protein is CASSPRAGGQETQYF. The chain is built from TRBV18 and TRBJ2-5, with unresolved D. Trimming took off 1 base at V and 1 base at J, with 10 bases between the two ends. This CDR3 comprises 15 residues. Germline CDR1 and CDR2: KGHSH and LQKENI.

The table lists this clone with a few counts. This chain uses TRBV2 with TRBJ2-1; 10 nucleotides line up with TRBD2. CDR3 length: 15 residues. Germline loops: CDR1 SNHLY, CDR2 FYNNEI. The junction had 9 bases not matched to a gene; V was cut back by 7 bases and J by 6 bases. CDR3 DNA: TGTGCCAGCAACCCTGGGACTAGCGTGATCAATGAGCAGTTCTTC. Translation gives CASNPGTSVINEQFF.

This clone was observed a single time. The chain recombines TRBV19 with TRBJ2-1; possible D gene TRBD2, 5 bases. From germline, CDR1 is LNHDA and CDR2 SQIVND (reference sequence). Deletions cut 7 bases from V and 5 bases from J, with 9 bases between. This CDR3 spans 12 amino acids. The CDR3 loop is CASTGENNEQFF. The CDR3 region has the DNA TGTGCCAGTACTGGGGAGAACAATGAGCAGTTCTTC.

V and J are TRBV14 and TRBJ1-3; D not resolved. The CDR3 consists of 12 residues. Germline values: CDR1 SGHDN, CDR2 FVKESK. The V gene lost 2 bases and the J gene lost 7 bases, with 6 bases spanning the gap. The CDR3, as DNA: TGTGCCAGCAGCCAAACCGGGAACACCATATATTTT. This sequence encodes CASSQTGNTIYF.

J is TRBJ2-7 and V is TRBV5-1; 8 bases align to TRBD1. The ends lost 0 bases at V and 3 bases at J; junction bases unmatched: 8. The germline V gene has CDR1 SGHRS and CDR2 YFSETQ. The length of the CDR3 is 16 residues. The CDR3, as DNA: TGCGCCAGCAGCTTGGCCCTCATCGGACAGGGCTACGAGCAGTACTTC. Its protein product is CASSLALIGQGYEQYF.

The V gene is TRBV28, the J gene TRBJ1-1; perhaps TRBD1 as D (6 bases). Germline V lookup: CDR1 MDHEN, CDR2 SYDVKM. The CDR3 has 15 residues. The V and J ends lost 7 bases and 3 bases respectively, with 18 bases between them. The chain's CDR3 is CASTVGGAGDTEAFF. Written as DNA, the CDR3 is TGTGCCAGCACCGTGGGGGGCGCCGGGGACACTGAAGCTTTCTTT.

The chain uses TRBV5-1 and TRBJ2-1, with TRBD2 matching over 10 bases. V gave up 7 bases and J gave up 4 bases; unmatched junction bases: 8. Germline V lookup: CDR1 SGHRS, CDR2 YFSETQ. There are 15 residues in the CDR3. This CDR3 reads CASALSSGSYNEQFF. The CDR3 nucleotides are TGCGCCAGCGCCCTGTCTAGCGGGAGTTACAATGAGCAGTTCTTC.

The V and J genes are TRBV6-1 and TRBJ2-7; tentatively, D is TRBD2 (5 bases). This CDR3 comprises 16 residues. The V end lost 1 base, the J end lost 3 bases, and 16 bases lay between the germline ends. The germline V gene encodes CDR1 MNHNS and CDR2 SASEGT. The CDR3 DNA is TGTGCCAGCAGTGAAGGCGAGGGTCCCAAAGGCTACGAGCAGTACTTC. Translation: CASSEGEGPKGYEQYF.

CDR3: CASTLLAGYNEQFF. The DNA of the CDR3 is TGTGCCAGCACTTTGCTAGCGGGCTACAATGAGCAGTTCTTC. This sequence joins TRBV2 and TRBJ2-1; 8 bases agree with TRBD2. This CDR3 has 14 residues. Germline V CDR1 and CDR2: SNHLY, FYNNEI. The V and J ends lost 7 bases and 3 bases, in that order; junction bases with no gene match: 5.

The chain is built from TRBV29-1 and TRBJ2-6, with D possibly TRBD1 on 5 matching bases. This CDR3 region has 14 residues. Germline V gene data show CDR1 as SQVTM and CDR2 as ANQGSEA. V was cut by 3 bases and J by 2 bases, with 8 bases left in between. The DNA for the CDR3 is TGCAGCGTTGACGAAGGGGCTGGGGCCAACGTCCTGACTTTC. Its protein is CSVDEGAGANVLTF.

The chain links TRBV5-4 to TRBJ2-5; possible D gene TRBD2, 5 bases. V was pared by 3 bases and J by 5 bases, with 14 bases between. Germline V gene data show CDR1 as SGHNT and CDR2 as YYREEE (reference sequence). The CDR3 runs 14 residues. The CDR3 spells CASSWRGQRETQYF. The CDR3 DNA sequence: TGTGCCAGCAGCTGGAGAGGGCAGAGGGAGACCCAGTACTTC.

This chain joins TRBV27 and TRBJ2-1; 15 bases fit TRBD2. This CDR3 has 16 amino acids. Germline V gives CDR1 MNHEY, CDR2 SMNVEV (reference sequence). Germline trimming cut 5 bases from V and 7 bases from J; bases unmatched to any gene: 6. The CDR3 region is CASSKGLAGGWNEQFF. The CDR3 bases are TGTGCCAGCAGTAAAGGACTAGCGGGAGGGTGGAATGAGCAGTTCTTC.

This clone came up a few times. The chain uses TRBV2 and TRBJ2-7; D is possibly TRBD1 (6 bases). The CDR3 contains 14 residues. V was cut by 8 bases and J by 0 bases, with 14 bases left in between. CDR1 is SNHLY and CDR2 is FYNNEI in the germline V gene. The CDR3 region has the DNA TGTGCCAGCTCCCTTTGGGACACCTCCTACGAGCAGTACTTC. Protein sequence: CASSLWDTSYEQYF.